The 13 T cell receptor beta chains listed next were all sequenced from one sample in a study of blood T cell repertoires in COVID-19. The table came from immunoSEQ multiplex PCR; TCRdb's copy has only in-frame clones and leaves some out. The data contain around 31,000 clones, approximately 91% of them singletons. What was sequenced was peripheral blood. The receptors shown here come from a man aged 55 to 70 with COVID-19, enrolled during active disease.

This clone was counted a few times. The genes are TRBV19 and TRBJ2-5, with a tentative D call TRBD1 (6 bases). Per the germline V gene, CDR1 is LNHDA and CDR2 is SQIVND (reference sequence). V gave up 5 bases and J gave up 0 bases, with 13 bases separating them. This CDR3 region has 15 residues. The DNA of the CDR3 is TGTGCCAGTAGTCCTTCCGGGACACACCAAGAGACCCAGTACTTC. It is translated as CASSPSGTHQETQYF.

In nucleotides, the CDR3 is TGTGCCAGCAGGGAAGGGGCTAACTATGGCTACACCTTC. It is translated as CASREGANYGYTF. The chain couples TRBV6-4 to TRBJ1-2, with a weak D call TRBD1 (5 bases). Germline CDR1 reads MRHNA; CDR2 reads SNTAGT. V lost 6 bases, J lost 0 bases, and 8 bases lay in between. The CDR3 has 13 residues.

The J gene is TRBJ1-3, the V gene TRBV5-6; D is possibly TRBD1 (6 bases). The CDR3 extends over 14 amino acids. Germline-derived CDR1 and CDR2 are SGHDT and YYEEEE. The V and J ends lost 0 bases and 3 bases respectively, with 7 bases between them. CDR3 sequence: CASSLGDIGNTIYF. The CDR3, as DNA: TGTGCCAGCAGCTTGGGGGACATTGGAAACACCATATATTTT.

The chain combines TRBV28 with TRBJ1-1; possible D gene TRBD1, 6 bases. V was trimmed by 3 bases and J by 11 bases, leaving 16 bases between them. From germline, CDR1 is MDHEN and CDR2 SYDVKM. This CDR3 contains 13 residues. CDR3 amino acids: CASSFPGRGEAFF. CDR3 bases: TGTGCCAGCAGTTTTCCGGGCAGGGGAGAGGCTTTCTTT.

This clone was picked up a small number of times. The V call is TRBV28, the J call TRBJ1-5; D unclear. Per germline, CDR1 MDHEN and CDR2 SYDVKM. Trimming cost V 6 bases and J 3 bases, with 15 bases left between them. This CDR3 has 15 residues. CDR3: CASRPQDGINQPQHF. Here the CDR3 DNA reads TGTGCCAGCAGGCCGCAAGACGGGATCAATCAGCCCCAGCATTTT.

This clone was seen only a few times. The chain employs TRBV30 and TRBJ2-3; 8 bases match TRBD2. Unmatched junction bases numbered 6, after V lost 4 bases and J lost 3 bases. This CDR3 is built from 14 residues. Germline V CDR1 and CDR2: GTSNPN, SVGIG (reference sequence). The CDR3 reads CAWTKREPTDTQYF. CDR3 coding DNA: TGTGCCTGGACAAAGCGGGAGCCGACAGATACGCAGTATTTT.

DNA of the CDR3: TGTGCCAGCAGTATGGTGCAGATCGGGACGCAGTATTTT. This gives the protein CASSMVQIGTQYF. The chain has TRBV12-3 or TRBV12-4 and TRBJ2-3; no firm D call. The CDR3 has 13 amino acids. V lost 5 bases and J lost 9, with 15 bases in between.

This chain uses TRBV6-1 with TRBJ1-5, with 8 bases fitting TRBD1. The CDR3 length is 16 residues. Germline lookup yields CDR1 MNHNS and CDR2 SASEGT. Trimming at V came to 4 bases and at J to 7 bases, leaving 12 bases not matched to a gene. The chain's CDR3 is CASSVIDRGSDQPQHF. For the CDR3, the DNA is TGTGCCAGCAGTGTAATAGACAGGGGATCGGACCAGCCCCAGCATTTT.

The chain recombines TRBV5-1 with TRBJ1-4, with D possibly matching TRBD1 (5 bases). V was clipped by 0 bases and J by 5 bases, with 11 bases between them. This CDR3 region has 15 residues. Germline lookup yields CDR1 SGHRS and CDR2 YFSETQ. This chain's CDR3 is CASSLGQSINEKLFF. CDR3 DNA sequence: TGCGCCAGCAGCTTGGGACAGTCGATCAATGAAAAACTGTTTTTT.

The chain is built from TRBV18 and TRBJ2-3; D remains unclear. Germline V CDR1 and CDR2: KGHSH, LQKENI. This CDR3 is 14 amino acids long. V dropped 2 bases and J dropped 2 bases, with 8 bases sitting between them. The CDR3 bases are TGTGCCAGCTCACCAGAGACATTCACAGATACGCAGTATTTT. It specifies CASSPETFTDTQYF.

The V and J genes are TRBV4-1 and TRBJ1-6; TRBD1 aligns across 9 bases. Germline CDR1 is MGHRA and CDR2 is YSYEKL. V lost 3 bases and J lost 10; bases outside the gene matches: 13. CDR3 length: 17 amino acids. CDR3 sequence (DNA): TGCGCCAGCAGCCAGATCACAGGGGGCCTGAGGGGATCACCCCTCCACTTT. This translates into CASSQITGGLRGSPLHF.

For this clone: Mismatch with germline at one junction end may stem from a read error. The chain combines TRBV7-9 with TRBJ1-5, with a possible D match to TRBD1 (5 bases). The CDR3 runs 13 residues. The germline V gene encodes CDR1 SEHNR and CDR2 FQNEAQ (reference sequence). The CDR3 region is CASSSNPGADLDF. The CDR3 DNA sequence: TGTGCCAGCAGCTCTAATCCTGGGGCAGATCTAGATTTT.

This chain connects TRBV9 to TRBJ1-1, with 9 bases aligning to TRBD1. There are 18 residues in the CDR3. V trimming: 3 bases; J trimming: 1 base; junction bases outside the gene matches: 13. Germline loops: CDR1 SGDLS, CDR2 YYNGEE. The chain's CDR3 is CASSAHQNNRGRNTEAFF. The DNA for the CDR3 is TGTGCCAGCAGCGCGCACCAAAATAACAGGGGGCGGAACACTGAAGCTTTCTTT.